The rows below give T cell receptor beta chains drawn from one sample of a study of T cell responses to AZD1222 COVID-19 vaccine. Assay: immunoSEQ multiplex PCR; the TCRdb copy retains only in-frame clones and omits some. The sample lists around 180,000 clones; approximately 92% were seen once. Here the sequenced sample was peripheral blood, taken on day 0 of AZD1222 vaccination. These receptors all come from an adult in good health. CDR3s include the opening cysteine and the closing phenylalanine or tryptophan. Fields, in order: J gene, V gene, clone size, D gene, CDR3 protein, CDR3 DNA. D genes are given only for firm matches. Only part of the rows carry a size: once, few, many, or a class if the clone is expanded.

>TRBJ2-5|TRBV14|-|-
CASSQGPQQTQYF
TGTGCCAGCAGCCAAGGTCCTCAGCAGACCCAGTACTTC
>TRBJ2-3|TRBV7-2|-|TRBD2
CASSQTSGGAGEDTQYF
TGTGCCAGCAGCCAAACTAGCGGGGGGGCCGGGGAAGATACGCAGTATTTT
>TRBJ1-1|TRBV24-1|-|-
CATPRIGRPTEAFF
TGTGCCACCCCTCGCATAGGGCGACCCACTGAAGCTTTCTTT
>TRBJ2-5|TRBV7-9|-|-
CASSLAVGSSKQETQYF
TGTGCCAGCAGCTTAGCCGTGGGTAGCAGCAAGCAAGAGACCCAGTACTTC
>TRBJ2-1|TRBV3-1/TRBV3-2|-|TRBD2
CASRDTSGRTYNEQFF
TGTGCCAGCAGAGACACTAGCGGGAGGACCTACAATGAGCAGTTCTTC
>TRBJ1-6|TRBV2|-|TRBD1
CASSAGQGAIPGSPLHF
TGTGCCAGCAGTGCGGGACAGGGGGCCATCCCGGGTTCACCCCTCCACTTT
>TRBJ1-2|TRBV7-9|-|-
CASSLGNYGYTF
TGTGCCAGCAGCTTGGGTAACTATGGCTACACCTTC
>TRBJ1-3|TRBV28|-|-
CASSLFAPGGNTIYF
TGTGCCAGCAGTTTATTCGCGCCGGGGGGAAACACCATATATTTT
>TRBJ2-1|TRBV2|-|TRBD2
CASREGLASEQFF
TGTGCCAGCAGGGAGGGACTAGCAAGTGAGCAGTTCTTC
>TRBJ1-2|TRBV19|-|-
CASSIIITGLYGYTF
TGTGCCAGTAGTATCATTATCACGGGGCTATATGGCTACACCTTC
>TRBJ1-5|TRBV6-1|once|TRBD1
CASTSTGAYNQPQHF
TGTGCCAGCACCTCGACAGGGGCCTACAATCAGCCCCAGCATTTT
>TRBJ1-5|TRBV27|-|-
CASSLASGESNQPQHF
TGTGCCAGCAGTTTGGCCTCGGGGGAGAGCAATCAGCCCCAGCATTTT
>TRBJ1-1|TRBV15|once|-
CATSRDRLENTEAFF
TGTGCCACCAGCAGAGACAGGCTAGAGAACACTGAAGCTTTCTTT
>TRBJ2-5|TRBV19|-|-
CASSIGSAQGETQYF
TGTGCCAGTAGTATAGGGTCTGCCCAAGGGGAGACCCAGTACTTC
>TRBJ1-5|TRBV19|-|-
CASSRTAYSNQPQHF
TGTGCCAGTAGTAGGACAGCTTATAGCAATCAGCCCCAGCATTTT
>TRBJ2-1|TRBV12-3/TRBV12-4|-|-
CASSLGLVGEQFF
TGTGCCAGCAGTTTAGGCCTAGTTGGAGAGCAGTTCTTC
>TRBJ1-5|TRBV12-5|-|TRBD1
CASGLQGAHQPQHF
TGTGCTAGTGGTTTACAGGGGGCCCATCAGCCCCAGCATTTT
>TRBJ2-2|TRBV5-4|-|-
CASSLKGSGATGELFF
TGTGCCAGCAGCTTGAAGGGTTCAGGGGCGACCGGGGAGCTGTTTTTT
>TRBJ2-5|TRBV13|-|TRBD2
CASSSLAGWETQYF
TGTGCCAGCAGCTCTCTAGCGGGGTGGGAGACCCAGTACTTC
>TRBJ1-2|TRBV3-1/TRBV3-2|-|-
CASSHDYGYTF
TGTGCCAGCAGCCATGATTATGGCTACACCTTC
>TRBJ1-2|TRBV12-3/TRBV12-4|once|-
CASSPAESYGYTF
TGTGCCAGCAGCCCCGCGGAGAGCTATGGCTACACCTTC
>TRBJ2-3|TRBV6-2/TRBV6-3|medium-sized|-
CASSRTSTDTQYF
TGTGCCAGCAGCCGGACTAGCACAGATACGCAGTATTTT
>TRBJ2-6|TRBV9|-|-
CASSVEVGGSGANVLTF
TGTGCCAGCAGCGTAGAGGTAGGAGGGTCTGGGGCCAACGTCCTGACTTTC
>TRBJ2-7|TRBV20-1|-|-
CSARDSYEQYF
TGCAGTGCTAGGGACTCCTACGAGCAGTACTTC
>TRBJ1-2|TRBV25-1|-|-
CASSVPGVLGYGYTF
TGTGCCAGCAGTGTGCCAGGGGTCTTGGGCTATGGCTACACCTTC
>TRBJ2-7|TRBV7-8|-|TRBD2
CASSQRLAGEIHEQYF
TGTGCCAGCAGCCAAAGACTAGCGGGAGAAATCCACGAGCAGTACTTC